A single sample is the source of the 18 T cell receptor beta chains below, sequenced in a study of control samples from healthy donors and cancer patients. The assay was immunoSEQ multiplex PCR, and TCRdb's table has in-frame clones only and misses some. The sample records about 130,000 clones, roughly 92% being singletons. What was sequenced was blood. The receptors derive from a young man in good health.

This sequence joins TRBV20-1 and TRBJ1-4; no firm D call. V lost 6 bases and J 15 bases, leaving 17 bases between the germline ends. From germline, CDR1 is DFQATT and CDR2 SNEGSKA (reference sequence). The CDR3 loop spans 11 amino acids. CDR3 in amino acids: CSAGPAEEVFF. The CDR3 DNA sequence: TGCAGTGCGGGTCCGGCTGAGGAGGTGTTTTTT.

The chain joins TRBV6-5 to TRBJ1-2; the D gene is possibly TRBD1 (5 bases). From germline, CDR1 is MNHEY and CDR2 SVGAGI. The germline V and J ends were trimmed by 6 bases and 4 bases, with 12 bases remaining between them. The CDR3 spans 13 residues. The CDR3 nucleotides read TGTGCCAGCAGAGTGACAGACCTCTATGGCTACACCTTC. It yields the protein CASRVTDLYGYTF.

The table lists this clone with a few counts. This chain links TRBV5-4 with TRBJ2-3; TRBD2 matches 7 bases. V dropped 4 bases and J dropped 4; count of bases not matched to a gene: 6. Germline CDR1 SGHNT, CDR2 YYREEE (reference sequence). The CDR3 has 14 residues. This CDR3 reads CASSPRLAADTQYF. The DNA for the CDR3 is TGTGCCAGCAGCCCCCGACTAGCTGCAGATACGCAGTATTTT.

The J gene is TRBJ2-7, the V gene TRBV6-5; a weak D match, TRBD1 (5 bases). CDR3 length: 15 residues. The germline V and J ends were trimmed by 0 bases and 3 bases, with 12 bases remaining between them. Germline-derived CDR1 and CDR2 are MNHEY and SVGAGI. CDR3 residues: CASSYSYTGSYEQYF. CDR3 nucleotides: TGTGCCAGCAGTTACTCGTATACAGGAAGCTACGAGCAGTACTTC.

J is TRBJ2-5 and V is TRBV7-2; maybe TRBD2 (5 bases). The CDR3 has 15 residues. The germline CDR1 and CDR2 sequences are SGHTA and FQGNSA. V shed 5 bases and J shed 6 bases, with 19 bases lying between them. The CDR3 sequence is CASSATSALAQTQYF. The CDR3 region has the DNA TGTGCCAGCAGCGCTACTAGTGCCCTCGCCCAGACCCAGTACTTC.

The count of this clone is one. The chain uses TRBV5-1 and TRBJ2-7; TRBD1 aligns across 7 bases. CDR1 and CDR2 (germline): SGHRS, YFSETQ. The J segment lost 4 bases and the V segment lost 2 bases, leaving 3 bases of the junction unmatched. The CDR3 sequence is 13 residues long. Here the CDR3 reads CASSFMDRYEQYF. CDR3 in DNA: TGCGCCAGCAGCTTTATGGACAGGTACGAGCAGTACTTC. The variable domain in full, with the rest retrieved from reference TRBV5-1 and TRBJ2-7, is KAGVTQTPRYLIKTRGQQVTLSCSPISGHRSVSWYQQTPGQGLQFLFEYFSETQRNKGNFPGRFSGRQFSNSRSEMNVSTLELGDSALYLCASSFMDRYEQYFGPGTRLTVT.

This chain links TRBV12-3 or TRBV12-4 with TRBJ2-3, with a tentative D call TRBD1 (5 bases). V was shortened by 8 bases and J by 5 bases, with 14 bases between the two germline ends. This CDR3 has 13 residues. CDR3 sequence reads: CASGQSGLDTQYF. The CDR3 DNA sequence: TGTGCCAGCGGCCAATCAGGGTTAGATACGCAGTATTTT.

The rearrangement links TRBV2 to TRBJ2-2, with 7 bases matching TRBD2. CDR3 length: 14 amino acids. Per germline, CDR1 SNHLY and CDR2 FYNNEI. Trimming cost V 7 bases and J 6 bases; bases outside gene matches: 8. CDR3 in DNA: TGTGCCAGCAAACGAAGGGACTACCCCGGGGAGCTGTTTTTT. As protein: CASKRRDYPGELFF.

This clone was seen just once. V gene TRBV16 combines with J gene TRBJ2-3, with TRBD2 matching over 10 bases. After removal of 4 bases from V and 6 bases from J, the junction contained 13 bases not matched to a gene. CDR3 length: 17 amino acids. The V gene's germline CDR1 is KGHSY and CDR2 FQNENV. The CDR3 sequence: CASSLRASGGLADTQYF. As DNA, the CDR3 is TGTGCCAGCAGCCTGAGGGCTAGCGGGGGCCTCGCGGATACGCAGTATTTT.

In this sample, this clone turned up many times. The chain carries TRBV7-9 and TRBJ1-4; D is possibly TRBD1 (5 bases). The ends were cut back, 3 bases at V and 6 bases at J, with 11 bases in the middle. Germline V gives CDR1 SEHNR, CDR2 FQNEAQ (reference sequence). This CDR3 is 14 amino acids long. CDR3 sequence: CASSFGAGDEKLFF. The CDR3 DNA follows: TGTGCCAGCAGCTTCGGGGCAGGAGATGAAAAACTGTTTTTT.

The genes are TRBV11-3 and TRBJ2-2; D is unresolved. The CDR3 contains 14 residues. Per germline, CDR1 SGHNT and CDR2 YENEEA. Trimming took off 3 bases at V and 5 bases at J, with 10 bases between the two ends. The CDR3 DNA sequence: TGTGCCAGCAGCTTGGCTAGTGGGACCGGGGAGCTGTTTTTT. Its translation is CASSLASGTGELFF.

The chain is built from TRBV7-9 and TRBJ2-3, with 8 bases aligning to TRBD2. Per germline, CDR1 SEHNR and CDR2 FQNEAQ (reference sequence). J lost 4 bases, V lost 5 bases, and 5 bases had no gene match. The CDR3 covers 14 residues. CDR3 nucleotides: TGTGCCAGCAGCCCCCACGGGGGGGCAGATACGCAGTATTTT. It specifies CASSPHGGADTQYF.

This sequence joins TRBV11-2 and TRBJ1-1; tentative D call: TRBD1 (6 bases). This CDR3 is 16 amino acids long. Germline assignment: CDR1 SGHAT and CDR2 FQNNGV. V lost 6 bases to trimming and J lost 5 bases, with 22 bases between them. For the CDR3, the DNA is TGTGCCAGCAGAAATCTCAGGGGTAGTAGGCGGACTGAAGCTTTCTTT. This sequence encodes CASRNLRGSRRTEAFF.

This rearrangement joins TRBV2 to TRBJ2-7; D perhaps matches TRBD1 (5 bases). V gave up 3 bases and J gave up 2 bases, with 11 bases separating them. Per germline, CDR1 SNHLY and CDR2 FYNNEI. The CDR3 sequence is 14 residues long. CDR3: CASSDQGQAYEQYF. The CDR3 DNA reads as TGTGCCAGCAGTGACCAAGGACAAGCCTACGAGCAGTACTTC.

The chain carries TRBV11-3 and TRBJ2-1; 9 positions match TRBD1. This CDR3 contains 16 residues. The V segment lost 4 bases and the J segment 0 bases; nucleotides outside the gene matches: 4. Germline lookup yields CDR1 SGHNT and CDR2 YENEEA. The CDR3 region is CASSYRGQGSYNEQFF. In DNA form, the CDR3 reads TGTGCCAGCAGCTACAGGGGGCAGGGCTCCTACAATGAGCAGTTCTTC.

The chain joins TRBV2 to TRBJ1-6, with a weak D call TRBD1 (5 bases). Trimming removed 4 bases from V and 7 bases from J, with 8 bases in between. Germline V CDR1 and CDR2: SNHLY, FYNNEI. This CDR3 spans 13 amino acids. The CDR3 DNA is TGTGCCAGCAGTGGGGACGGAAATTCACCCCTCCACTTT. Translated: CASSGDGNSPLHF.

The V call is TRBV5-1, the J call TRBJ1-4, with 8 bases identical to TRBD1. This CDR3 contains 13 residues. V dropped 1 base and J dropped 8; count of bases not matched to a gene: 1. Germline assignment: CDR1 SGHRS and CDR2 YFSETQ. In DNA, the CDR3 is TGCGCCAGCAGCTTGACAGGGGGAGAAAAACTGTTTTTT. This sequence encodes CASSLTGGEKLFF.

The chain joins TRBV3-1 (or the pseudogene TRBV3-2) to TRBJ2-1; possibly TRBD2 for D (5 bases). V lost 1 base to trimming and J lost 12 bases, with 10 bases between them. Germline CDR1 is LGHDT and CDR2 is YNNKEL (reference sequence). The CDR3 runs to 12 residues. CDR3 DNA sequence: TGTGCCAGCAGCCAAGTTGAGGGAACGCAGTTCTTC. Protein sequence: CASSQVEGTQFF.